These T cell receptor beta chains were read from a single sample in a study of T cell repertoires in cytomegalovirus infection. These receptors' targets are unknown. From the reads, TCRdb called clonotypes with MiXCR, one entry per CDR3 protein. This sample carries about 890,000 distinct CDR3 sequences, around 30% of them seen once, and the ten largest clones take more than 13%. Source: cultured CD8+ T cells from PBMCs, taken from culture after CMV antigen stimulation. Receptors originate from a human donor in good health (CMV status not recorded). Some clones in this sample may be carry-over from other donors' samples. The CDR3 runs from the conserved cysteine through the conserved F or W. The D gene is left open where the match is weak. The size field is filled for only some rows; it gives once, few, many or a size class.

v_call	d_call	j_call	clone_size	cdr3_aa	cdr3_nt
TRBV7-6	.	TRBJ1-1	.	CASSYKGEAFF	TGTGCCAGCAGCTATAAGGGGGAAGCTTTCTTT
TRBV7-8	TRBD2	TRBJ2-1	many	CASSRRGVPLNEQFF	TGTGCCAGCAGCCGACGGGGGGTTCCACTCAATGAGCAGTTCTTC
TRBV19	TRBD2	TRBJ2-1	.	CASSPAGGPYEQFF	TGTGCCAGTAGTCCAGCGGGGGGGCCCTATGAGCAGTTCTTC
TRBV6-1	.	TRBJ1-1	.	CASSEATGWNIEAFF	TGTGCCAGCAGTGAAGCTACGGGATGGAACATTGAAGCTTTCTTT
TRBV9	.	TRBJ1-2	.	CASSGLRAYGYTF	TGTGCCAGCAGCGGCCTTAGAGCCTATGGCTACACCTTC
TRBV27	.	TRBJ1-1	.	CASSGGYNTEAFF	TGTGCCAGCAGTGGAGGCTACAACACTGAAGCTTTCTTT
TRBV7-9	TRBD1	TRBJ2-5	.	CASRPGQGGSKETQYF	TGTGCCAGCAGACCGGGACAGGGGGGTAGTAAGGAGACCCAGTACTTC
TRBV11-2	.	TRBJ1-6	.	CASSLVDSPLHF	TGTGCCAGCAGCCTGGTTGATTCACCCCTCCACTTT
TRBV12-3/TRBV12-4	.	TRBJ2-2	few	CASSFTVSTGELFF	TGTGCCAGCAGTTTCACAGTCAGCACCGGGGAGCTGTTTTTT
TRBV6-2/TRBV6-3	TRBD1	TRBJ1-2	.	CASRGQGFFSDYTF	TGTGCCAGCAGGGGACAGGGCTTTTTTTCCGACTACACCTTC
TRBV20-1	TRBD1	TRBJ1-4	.	CSAPGPHLRGPGNEKLFF	TGCAGTGCGCCGGGACCCCACCTTAGGGGGCCTGGAAATGAAAAACTGTTTTTT
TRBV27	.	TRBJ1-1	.	CASSLYGKGFGEAFF	TGTGCCAGCAGTTTATACGGAAAGGGTTTTGGGGAAGCTTTCTTT
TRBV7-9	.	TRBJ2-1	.	CASSTSISSHEQFF	TGTGCCAGCAGCACATCGATCAGTTCCCATGAGCAGTTCTTC
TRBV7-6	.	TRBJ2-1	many	CASSPHREGIEQFF	TGTGCCAGCAGCCCCCATAGAGAGGGGATCGAGCAGTTCTTC
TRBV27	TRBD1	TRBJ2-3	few	CASSLMIQGARTDTQYF	TGTGCCAGCAGTTTAATGATCCAGGGGGCGCGGACAGATACGCAGTATTTT
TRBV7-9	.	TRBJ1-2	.	CASSEKPSNYGYTF	TGTGCCAGCTCCGAGAAACCTTCTAACTATGGCTACACCTTC
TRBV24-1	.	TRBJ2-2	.	CATSDWTDYGELFF	TGTGCCACCAGTGACTGGACAGATTACGGGGAGCTGTTTTTT
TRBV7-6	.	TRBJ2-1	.	CASSLGEQTGKQFF	TGTGCCAGCAGCTTAGGGGAGCAAACGGGGAAGCAGTTCTTC
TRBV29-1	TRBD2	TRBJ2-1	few	CSVGLAGALVGNEQFF	TGCAGCGTCGGACTAGCGGGGGCTCTTGTGGGAAATGAGCAGTTCTTC
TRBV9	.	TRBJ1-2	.	CASSVEYTF	TGTGCCAGCAGCGTGGAATACACCTTC
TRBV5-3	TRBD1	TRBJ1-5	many	CARSDTGGAYQPQHF	TGTGCCAGAAGCGATACAGGGGGCGCTTATCAGCCCCAGCATTTT
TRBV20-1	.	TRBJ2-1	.	CSARDGGRPYNEQFF	TGCAGTGCTAGAGATGGGGGCAGGCCCTACAATGAGCAGTTCTTC
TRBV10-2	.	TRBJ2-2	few	CASSEGPAKNTGELFF	TGCGCCAGCAGTGAAGGGCCAGCAAAAAACACCGGGGAGCTGTTTTTT
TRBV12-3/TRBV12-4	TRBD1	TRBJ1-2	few	CASSLTGEDDGYTF	TGTGCCAGCAGTTTAACAGGGGAAGATGACGGCTACACCTTC
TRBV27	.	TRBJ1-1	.	CASSTSPAGNTEAFF	TGTGCCAGCAGTACATCTCCAGCGGGGAACACTGAAGCTTTCTTT
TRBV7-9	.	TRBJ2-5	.	CAIGGHWETQYF	TGTGCCATTGGAGGGCACTGGGAGACCCAGTACTTC
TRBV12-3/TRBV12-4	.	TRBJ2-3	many	CASSDRTASTDTQYF	TGTGCCAGCAGTGACCGGACAGCTAGCACAGATACGCAGTATTTT
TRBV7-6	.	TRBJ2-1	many	CASSVGWGMGRENEQFF	TGTGCCAGCAGCGTCGGGTGGGGCATGGGCAGGGAAAATGAGCAGTTCTTC
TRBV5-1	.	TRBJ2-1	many	CASSWHRSVGFGFF	TGCGCCAGCAGCTGGCACAGGTCGGTTGGGTTCGGATTCTTC
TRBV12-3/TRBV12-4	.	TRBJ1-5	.	CASSLWLYSNQPQHF	TGTGCCAGCAGTTTGTGGCTGTATAGCAATCAGCCCCAGCATTTT
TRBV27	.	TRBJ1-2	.	CASSYIGPGSNYGYTF	TGTGCCAGCAGTTATATAGGGCCGGGAAGCAACTATGGCTACACCTTC
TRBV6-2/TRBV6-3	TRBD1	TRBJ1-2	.	CASSWDRDLLYGYTF	TGTGCCAGCAGTTGGGACAGGGACCTTCTCTATGGCTACACCTTC
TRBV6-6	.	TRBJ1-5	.	CASSFLPRINQPQHF	TGTGCCAGCAGTTTCCTTCCCCGGATAAATCAGCCCCAGCATTTT
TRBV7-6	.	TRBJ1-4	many	CASSLEYSLRYEKLFF	TGTGCCAGCAGCTTAGAATACAGTCTAAGATATGAAAAACTGTTTTTT
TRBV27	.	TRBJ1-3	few	CASSSGFGNTIYF	TGTGCCAGCAGTTCTGGGTTTGGAAACACCATATATTTT
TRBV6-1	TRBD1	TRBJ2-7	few	CASTRQGSYEQYF	TGTGCCAGCACCAGACAGGGGTCCTACGAGCAGTACTTC
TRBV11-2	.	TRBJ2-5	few	CASKSRGIQETQYF	TGTGCCAGCAAATCCCGGGGGATCCAAGAGACCCAGTACTTC
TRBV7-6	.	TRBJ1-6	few	CASSSIGGSENSPLHF	TGTGCCAGCAGCTCAATAGGGGGAAGTGAGAATTCACCCCTCCACTTT
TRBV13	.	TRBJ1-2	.	CASSPGRMLGWGGYTF	TGTGCCAGCAGCCCGGGGAGGATGCTGGGCTGGGGTGGCTACACCTTC
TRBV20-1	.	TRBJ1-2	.	CSARVPRGDYGYTF	TGCAGTGCTAGAGTGCCCAGGGGTGACTATGGCTACACCTTC
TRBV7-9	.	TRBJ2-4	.	CASRGGVKNIQYF	TGTGCCAGCAGGGGTGGGGTCAAAAACATTCAGTACTTC
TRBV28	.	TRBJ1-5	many	CASSLEAGVSNQPQHF	TGTGCCAGCAGTTTGGAGGCAGGGGTAAGCAATCAGCCCCAGCATTTT
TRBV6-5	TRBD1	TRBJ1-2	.	CASSSVGGQLEYGYTF	TGTGCCAGCAGTTCTGTCGGGGGACAGCTGGAATATGGCTACACCTTC
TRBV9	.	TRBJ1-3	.	CASSGSPQGNSGNTIYF	TGTGCCAGCAGCGGCTCTCCACAGGGAAACTCTGGAAACACCATATATTTT
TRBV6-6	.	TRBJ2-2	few	CASTLLDSTNTGELFF	TGTGCCAGCACCTTACTCGACAGTACGAACACCGGGGAGCTGTTTTTT
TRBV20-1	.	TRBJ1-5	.	CSASSRGRGSNQPQHF	TGCAGTGCTAGTTCCAGGGGCAGAGGGTCCAATCAGCCCCAGCATTTT
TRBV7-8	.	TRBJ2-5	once	CASSLARARETQYF	TGTGCCAGCAGCTTGGCCAGGGCGAGGGAGACCCAGTACTTC
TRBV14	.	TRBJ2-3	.	CASSPRPGPTQYF	TGTGCCAGCAGCCCCCGCCCGGGACCAACGCAGTATTTT
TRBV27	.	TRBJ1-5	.	CATGRRNQPQHF	TGTGCCACCGGACGCCGCAATCAGCCCCAGCATTTT
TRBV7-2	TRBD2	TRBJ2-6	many	CAPSGLAPEGANVLTF	TGTGCCCCCTCGGGACTAGCCCCGGAGGGGGCCAACGTCCTGACTTTC
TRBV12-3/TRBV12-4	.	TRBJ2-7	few	CASKGPRGYEQYF	TGTGCCAGCAAGGGGCCGCGAGGCTACGAGCAGTACTTC
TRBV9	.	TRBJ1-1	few	CASSVALGMNTEAFF	TGTGCCAGCAGCGTAGCTCTAGGGATGAACACTGAAGCTTTCTTT
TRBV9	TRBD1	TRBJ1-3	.	CASSHYRDRGHMGSSGNTIYF	TGTGCCAGCAGCCATTACCGGGACAGGGGACATATGGGCAGCTCTGGAAACACCATATATTTT
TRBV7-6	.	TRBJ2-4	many	CASSPRSTKGAKNIQYF	TGTGCCAGCAGCCCCAGGTCGACGAAGGGAGCCAAAAACATTCAGTACTTC
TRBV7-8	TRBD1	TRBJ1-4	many	CASSLHPVQGAQDNEKLFF	TGTGCCAGCAGCTTACACCCCGTGCAGGGGGCGCAGGATAATGAAAAACTGTTTTTT
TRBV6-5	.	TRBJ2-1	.	CASSLGTAFVYNEQFF	TGTGCCAGCAGCCTCGGGACGGCTTTTGTCTACAATGAGCAGTTCTTC
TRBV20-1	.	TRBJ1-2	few	CSARGDNYGYTF	TGCAGTGCTAGAGGGGACAACTATGGCTACACCTTC
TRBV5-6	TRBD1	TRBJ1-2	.	CASSSGSRDSLYGYTF	TGTGCCAGCAGCTCGGGGAGCCGGGACAGCCTCTATGGCTACACCTTC
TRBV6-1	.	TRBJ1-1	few	CTSEGGTEAFF	TGTACCTCAGAGGGGGGCACTGAAGCTTTCTTT